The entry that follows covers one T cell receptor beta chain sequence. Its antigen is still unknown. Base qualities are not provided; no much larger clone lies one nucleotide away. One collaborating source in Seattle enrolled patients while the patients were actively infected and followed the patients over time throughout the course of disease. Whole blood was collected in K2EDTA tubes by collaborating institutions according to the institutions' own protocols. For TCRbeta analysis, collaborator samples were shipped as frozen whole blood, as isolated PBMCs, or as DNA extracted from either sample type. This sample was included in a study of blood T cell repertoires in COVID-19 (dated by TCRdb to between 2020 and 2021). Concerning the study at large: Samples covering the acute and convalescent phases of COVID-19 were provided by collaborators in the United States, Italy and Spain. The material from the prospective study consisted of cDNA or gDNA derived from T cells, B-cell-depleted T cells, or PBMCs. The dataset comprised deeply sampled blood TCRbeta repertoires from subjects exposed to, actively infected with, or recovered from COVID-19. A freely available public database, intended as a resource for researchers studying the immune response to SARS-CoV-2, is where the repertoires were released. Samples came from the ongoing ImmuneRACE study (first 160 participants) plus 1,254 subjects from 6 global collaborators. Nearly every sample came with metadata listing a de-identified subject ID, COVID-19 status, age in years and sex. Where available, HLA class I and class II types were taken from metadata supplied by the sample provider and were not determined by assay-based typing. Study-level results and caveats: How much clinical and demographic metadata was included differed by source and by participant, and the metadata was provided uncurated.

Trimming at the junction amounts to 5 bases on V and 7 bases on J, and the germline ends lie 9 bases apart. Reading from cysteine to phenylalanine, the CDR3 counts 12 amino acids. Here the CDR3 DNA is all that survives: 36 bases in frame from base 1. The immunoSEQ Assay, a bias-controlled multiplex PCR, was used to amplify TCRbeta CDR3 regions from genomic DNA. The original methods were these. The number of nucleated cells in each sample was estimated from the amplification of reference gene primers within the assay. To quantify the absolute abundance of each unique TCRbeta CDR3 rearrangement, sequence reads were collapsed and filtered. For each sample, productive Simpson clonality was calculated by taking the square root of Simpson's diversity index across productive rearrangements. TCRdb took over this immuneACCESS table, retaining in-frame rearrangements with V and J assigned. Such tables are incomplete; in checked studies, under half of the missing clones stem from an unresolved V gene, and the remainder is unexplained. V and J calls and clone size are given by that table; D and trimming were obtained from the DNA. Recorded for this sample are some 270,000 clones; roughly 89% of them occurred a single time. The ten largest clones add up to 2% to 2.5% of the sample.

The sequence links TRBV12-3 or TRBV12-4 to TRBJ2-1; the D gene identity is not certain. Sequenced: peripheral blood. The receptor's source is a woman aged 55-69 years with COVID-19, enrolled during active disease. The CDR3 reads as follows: CASSAGRNEQFF. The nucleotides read TGTGCCAGCAGTGCAGGTCGGAATGAGCAGTTCTTC.